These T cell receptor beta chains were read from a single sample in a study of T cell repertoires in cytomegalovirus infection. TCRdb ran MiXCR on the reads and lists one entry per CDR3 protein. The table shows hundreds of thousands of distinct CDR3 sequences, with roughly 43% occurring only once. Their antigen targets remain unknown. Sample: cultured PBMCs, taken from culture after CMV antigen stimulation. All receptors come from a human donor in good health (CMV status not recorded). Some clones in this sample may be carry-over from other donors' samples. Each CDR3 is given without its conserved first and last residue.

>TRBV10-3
ATRTDSGVNEQF
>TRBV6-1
ASSEGDPAQPQH
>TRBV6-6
ASSYQVGPPYT
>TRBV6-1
ASSEEGWYRDQGYEQF
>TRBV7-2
ASSLKSGTFYEQY
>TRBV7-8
ASTRYSGETQY
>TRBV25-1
ASSEAGFNNSPLH
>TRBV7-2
ASSLDSVGLGPYNEQF
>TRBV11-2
ASSLRDSVDIQY
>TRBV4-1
ASSQARTGDADTQY
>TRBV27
ASSLPGTGGGEQY
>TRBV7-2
ASSLAAGAIYNEQF
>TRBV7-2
ASSLGATTAYNEQF
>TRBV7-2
ASSPLAVGQETQY
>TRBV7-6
ASSFGYKGKVTGELF
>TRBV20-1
SATRGLAYYNEQF
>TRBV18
ASSPFREAKSIQY
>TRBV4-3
ASSQGNGAGNTIY
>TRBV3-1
ASSAIQVGYGYT
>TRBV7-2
ASTYQGAGGVDEQF
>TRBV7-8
ASSLVVGEWNEQF
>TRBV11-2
ASSQSAGSTEAF
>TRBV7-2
ASSTQGRAGTAYNEQF
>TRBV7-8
ASSLGPGTYTEAF
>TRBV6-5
ASSRAPRGGPYEQY
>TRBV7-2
ASSLVWTGSSYNSPLH
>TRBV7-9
ASSLAGTSGGYEQY
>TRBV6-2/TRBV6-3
ASSYSNLAEGYNEQF
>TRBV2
ASRTSGGEDTQY
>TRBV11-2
ASSFQGSYNEQF
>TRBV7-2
ASSLRPGGALGAF
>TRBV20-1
SASNRGGTDTQY
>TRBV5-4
ASSRSGVYEQY
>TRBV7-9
ASSQTLDWPNEQF
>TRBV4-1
ASSLTPGRGDDEQF
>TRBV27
ASSSSAPGADTQY
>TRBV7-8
ASSSYGTSGTYNEQF
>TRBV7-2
ASSLPTGARVAGYT
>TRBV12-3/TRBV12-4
ASSLWDRNTEAF
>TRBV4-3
ASSQGGSGTDTQY
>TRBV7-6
ASSSGTSGSSSSYEQY
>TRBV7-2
ASSLRGAHTGELF
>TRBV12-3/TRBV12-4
ASSLPDPAETQY
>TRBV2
ASSRAPLPGGGTQY